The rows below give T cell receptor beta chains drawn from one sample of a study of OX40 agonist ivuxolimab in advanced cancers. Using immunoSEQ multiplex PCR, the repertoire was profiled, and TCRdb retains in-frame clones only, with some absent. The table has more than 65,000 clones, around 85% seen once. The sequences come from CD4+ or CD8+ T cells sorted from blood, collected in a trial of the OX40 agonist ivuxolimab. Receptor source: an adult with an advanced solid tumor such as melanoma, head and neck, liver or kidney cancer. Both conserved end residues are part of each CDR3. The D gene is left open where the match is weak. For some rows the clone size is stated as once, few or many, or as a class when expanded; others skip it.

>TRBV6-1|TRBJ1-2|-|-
TGTGCCAGCAGTGAACTGGGCAGTAACTATGGCTACACCTTC
CASSELGSNYGYTF
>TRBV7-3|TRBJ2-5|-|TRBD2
TGTGCCAGCAGCTTAACCTCCGGGACTAGCGGGAGAGGCGAGACCCAGTACTTC
CASSLTSGTSGRGETQYF
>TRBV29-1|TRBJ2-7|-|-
TGCAGCGTGTACGGAGTTGGCGAGCAGTACTTC
CSVYGVGEQYF
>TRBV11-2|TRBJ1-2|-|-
TGTGCCAGCAGCCCAGGGGTAGACTATGGCTACACCTTC
CASSPGVDYGYTF
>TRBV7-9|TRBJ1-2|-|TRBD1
TGTGCCAGCAGCTTAGCCGGGACAGGGGATGGCTACACCTTC
CASSLAGTGDGYTF
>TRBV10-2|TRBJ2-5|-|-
TGCGCCAGCCGCACAGCTGGGAAAGAGACCCAGTACTTC
CASRTAGKETQYF
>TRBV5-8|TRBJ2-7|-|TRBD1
TGTGCCAGCAGCCGTATACAGGGGGGCTTTTACGAGCAGTACTTC
CASSRIQGGFYEQYF
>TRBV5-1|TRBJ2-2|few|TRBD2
TGCGCCAGCAGCTCCCTAGCGGGAGTGGGGACCGGGGAGCTGTTTTTT
CASSSLAGVGTGELFF
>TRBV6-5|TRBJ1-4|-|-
TGTGCCAGCAGTTACACAGGGACCCCAACTAATGAAAAACTGTTTTTT
CASSYTGTPTNEKLFF
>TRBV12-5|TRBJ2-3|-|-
TGTGCTAGTGCATGGCAGGGACCCACAGATACGCAGTATTTT
CASAWQGPTDTQYF
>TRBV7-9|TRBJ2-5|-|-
TGTGCCAGCAGCCCCCGCCTGGATGGCAGTCAAGAGACCCAGTACTTC
CASSPRLDGSQETQYF
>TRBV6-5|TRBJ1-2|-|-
TGTGCCAGCAGTTACAATGGGGGGCTTAACTATGGCTACACCTTC
CASSYNGGLNYGYTF
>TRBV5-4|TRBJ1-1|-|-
TGTGCCAGCAGCCCCCCAAGGGGGGCGAGCACTGAAGCTTTCTTT
CASSPPRGASTEAFF
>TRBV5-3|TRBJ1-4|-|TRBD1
TGTGCCAGAAGCTCGGGACAGCCAACTAATGAAAAACTGTTTTTT
CARSSGQPTNEKLFF
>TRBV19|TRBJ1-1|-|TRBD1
TGTGCCAGTAGTATCTTCGGGACAGGTGACACTGAAGCTTTCTTT
CASSIFGTGDTEAFF
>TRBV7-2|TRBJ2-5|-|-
TGTGCCAGCAGCTTAGGGCAGCATCAAGAGACCCAGTACTTC
CASSLGQHQETQYF
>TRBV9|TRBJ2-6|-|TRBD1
TGTGCCAGCAGCGTATCGTCAGGGGGCGCTGGGGCCAACGTCCTGACTTTC
CASSVSSGGAGANVLTF
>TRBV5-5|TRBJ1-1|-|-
TGTGCCAGCAGCTTGTGGCAGGCTGTGAACACTGAAGCTTTCTTT
CASSLWQAVNTEAFF
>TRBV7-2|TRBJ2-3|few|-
TGTGCCAGCAGCTTAGGAGTTAGCCGAAACACAGATACGCAGTATTTT
CASSLGVSRNTDTQYF
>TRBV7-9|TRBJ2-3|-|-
TGTGCCAGCAGCTTAGCGGGCAGGCAATTCACAGATACGCAGTATTTT
CASSLAGRQFTDTQYF
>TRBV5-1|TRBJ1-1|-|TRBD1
TGCGCCAGCAGCGTACAGCAGGGGGCGACTGAAGCTTTCTTT
CASSVQQGATEAFF
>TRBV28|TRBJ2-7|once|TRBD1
TGTGCCAGCAGTTCTGCGGGACAGGGCTCCCACGAGCAGTACTTC
CASSSAGQGSHEQYF
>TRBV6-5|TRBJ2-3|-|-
TGTGCCAGCAGTCTCAGGGGCGTAGGGGATACGCAGTATTTT
CASSLRGVGDTQYF
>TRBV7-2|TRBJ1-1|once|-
TGTGCCAGCAGCTTTGACTCGAACACTGAAGCTTTCTTT
CASSFDSNTEAFF
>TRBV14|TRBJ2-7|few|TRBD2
TGTGCCAGCAGCCCTGACCGACTAGCGGGAGAGGACGAGCAGTACTTC
CASSPDRLAGEDEQYF
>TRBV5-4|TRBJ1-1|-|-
TGTGCCAGCAGCTCGGGTTGGGGGGCTGAAGCTTTCTTT
CASSSGWGAEAFF
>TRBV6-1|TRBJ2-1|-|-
TGTGCCAGTGCTGAAGGACCGGTCTCCTACAATGAGCAGTTCTTC
CASAEGPVSYNEQFF
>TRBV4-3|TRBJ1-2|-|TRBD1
TGCGCCAGCAGCCGGGACAGGGGGAGCTATGGCTACACCTTC
CASSRDRGSYGYTF
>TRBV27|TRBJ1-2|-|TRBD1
TGTGCCAGCAGAAGCCTTGCACCGGGACAGGGGGATGGCTACACCTTC
CASRSLAPGQGDGYTF
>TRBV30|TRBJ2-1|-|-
TGTGTAGGAGGGGGGTACAATGAGCAGTTCTTC
CVGGGYNEQFF
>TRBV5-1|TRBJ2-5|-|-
TGCGCCAGCAGCCCGCCGGGACGGCAAGAGACCCAGTACTTC
CASSPPGRQETQYF
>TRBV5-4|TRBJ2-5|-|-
TGTGCCAGCAGCAGGGGGGAACAAGAGACCCAGTACTTC
CASSRGEQETQYF
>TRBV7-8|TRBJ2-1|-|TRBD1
TGTGCCAGCAGCCATACAGGGGTTCTAAACAATGAGCAGTTCTTC
CASSHTGVLNNEQFF
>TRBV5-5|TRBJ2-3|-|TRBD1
TGTGCCAGCAGCTCGGGACAGGCTAGGGCAGATACGCAGTATTTT
CASSSGQARADTQYF
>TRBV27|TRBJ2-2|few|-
TGTGCCAGCAGTTTCAGGGTAGTGAACACCGGGGAGCTGTTTTTT
CASSFRVVNTGELFF
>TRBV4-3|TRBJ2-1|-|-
TGCGCCAGCAGCCAAGTATTCGGAAATGAGCAGTTCTTC
CASSQVFGNEQFF
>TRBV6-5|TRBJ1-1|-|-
TGTGCCAGCAGTTACTCGAGGGAAGGGTCCACTGAAGCTTTCTTT
CASSYSREGSTEAFF
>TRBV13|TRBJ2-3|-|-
TGTGCCAGCAGCCCCCCGGACAGGGAGGGCGGAGAGACAGATACGCAGTATTTT
CASSPPDREGGETDTQYF
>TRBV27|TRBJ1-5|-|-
TGTGCCAGCAGTTTACAGACAGGTAACAATCAGCCCCAGCATTTT
CASSLQTGNNQPQHF
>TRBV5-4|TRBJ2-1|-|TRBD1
TGTGCCAGCAGCCTGCGACAGGGGAGGAATGAGCAGTTCTTC
CASSLRQGRNEQFF
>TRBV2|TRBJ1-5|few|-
TGTGCCAGCAGTGAAGAAAGGTATAGCAATCAGCCCCAGCATTTT
CASSEERYSNQPQHF
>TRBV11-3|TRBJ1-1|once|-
TGTGCCAGCAGTTTACAGGGACAGAACACTGAAGCTTTCTTT
CASSLQGQNTEAFF
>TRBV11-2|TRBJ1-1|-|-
TGTGCCAGCAGCTTAACGGAATACACTGAAGCTTTCTTT
CASSLTEYTEAFF
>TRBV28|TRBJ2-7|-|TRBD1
TGTGCCAGCAGTCGAACCGGGACAGGGGCGTACGAGCAGTACTTC
CASSRTGTGAYEQYF
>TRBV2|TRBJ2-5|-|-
TGTGCCAGCAGTTACCGGACTAACCAAGAGACCCAGTACTTC
CASSYRTNQETQYF
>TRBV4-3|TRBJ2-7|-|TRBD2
TGCGCCAGCAGCCAAGAGCCCGCGGGAGCCATCGAGCAGTACTTC
CASSQEPAGAIEQYF
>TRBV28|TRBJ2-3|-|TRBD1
TGTGCCAGCAGTCCCGTTCGAGGGGGCAGGACGGATACGCAGTATTTT
CASSPVRGGRTDTQYF
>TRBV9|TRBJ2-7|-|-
TGTGCCAGCAGCGCCGAGTCCTCCTACGAGCAGTACTTC
CASSAESSYEQYF
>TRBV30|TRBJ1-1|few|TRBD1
TGTGCCTGGAGCGCAGGGACAGGAGAAGCTTTCTTT
CAWSAGTGEAFF
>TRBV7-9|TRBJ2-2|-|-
TGTGCCAGCAGCCCGCGACAGGTTCGGTCCGGGGAGCTGTTTTTT
CASSPRQVRSGELFF
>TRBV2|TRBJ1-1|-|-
TGTGCCAGCAGTGAACGGGGGAACACTGAAGCTTTCTTT
CASSERGNTEAFF
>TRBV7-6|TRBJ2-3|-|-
TGTGCCAGCAGCACCTGGGGGTCGGCAGATACGCAGTATTTT
CASSTWGSADTQYF
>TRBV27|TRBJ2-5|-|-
TGTGCCAGCAGTTTATCAGGTCAGGGGACCCAGTACTTC
CASSLSGQGTQYF
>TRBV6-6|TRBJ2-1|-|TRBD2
TGTGCCAGCAGCGAGGTGGGACTAGAGGTAGTCAATGAGCAGTTCTTC
CASSEVGLEVVNEQFF
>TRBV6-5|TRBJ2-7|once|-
TGTGCCAGCAGTTACTCGAATTCACCAGGCGTCCACGAGCAGTACTTC
CASSYSNSPGVHEQYF